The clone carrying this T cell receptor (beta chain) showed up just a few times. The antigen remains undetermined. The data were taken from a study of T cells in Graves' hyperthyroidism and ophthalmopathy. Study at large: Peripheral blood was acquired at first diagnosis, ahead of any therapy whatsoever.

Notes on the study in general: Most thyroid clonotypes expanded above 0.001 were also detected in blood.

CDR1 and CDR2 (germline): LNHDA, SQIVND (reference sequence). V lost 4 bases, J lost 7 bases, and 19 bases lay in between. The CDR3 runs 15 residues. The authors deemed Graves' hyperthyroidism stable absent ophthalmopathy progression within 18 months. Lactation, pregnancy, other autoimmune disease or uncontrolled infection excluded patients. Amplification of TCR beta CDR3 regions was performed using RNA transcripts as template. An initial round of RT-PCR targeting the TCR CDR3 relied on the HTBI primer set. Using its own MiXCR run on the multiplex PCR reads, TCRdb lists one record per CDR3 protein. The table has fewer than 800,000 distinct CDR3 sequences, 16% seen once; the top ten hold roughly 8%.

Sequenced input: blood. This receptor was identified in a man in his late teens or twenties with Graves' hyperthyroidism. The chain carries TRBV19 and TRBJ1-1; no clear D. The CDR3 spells CASSNLGRLGIEAFF. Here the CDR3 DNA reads TGTGCCAGTAGTAATTTGGGGAGGCTGGGAATTGAAGCTTTCTTT.